The T cell receptor (beta chain) under discussion was sequenced for a study of shared clonotypes between healthy human individuals. Per the germline V gene, CDR1 is MDHEN and CDR2 is SYDVKM. The germline V and J ends were trimmed by 6 bases and 0 bases, with 15 bases remaining between them. This CDR3 spans 15 amino acids. The team ran DNA from unsorted PBMCs on ten immunoSEQ deep assay plates for sequencing. Here immunoSEQ multiplex PCR was the method, and the copy in TCRdb shows in-frame clones only, minus some. The table shows about 490,000 clones, with less than 80% occurring only once. Participating donors were healthy, HIV-negative adults free of recent acute infections or vaccinations. Adults of Caucasian background living in Nashville, Tennessee made up all donors. Turning to this clone: Other DNA sequences within the sample encode an identical CDR3.

V gene TRBV28 combines with J gene TRBJ2-7; tentatively, D is TRBD1 or TRBD2 (6 bases each). The TCR comes from a woman aged 35 to 49 in good health. Some clones in this sample may be carry-over from other donors' samples. The sample consisted of PBMCs. The CDR3 region has the DNA TGTGCCAGCAGCCTGGCGGGACAAGGCTCCTACGAGCAGTACTTC. Amino acids: CASSLAGQGSYEQYF.